A single TCR beta chain is shown here with its context. Its antigen target is currently unknown. Base quality data are lacking; no much larger clone is found one base away. This specimen belongs to a study of CD8 T cells in ankylosing spondylitis (dated by TCRdb to 2017 to 2019). With respect to the entire study: T cell receptor beta repertoires were profiled in healthy donors and ankylosing spondylitis patients so that disease-linked TCR variants could be found. The whole study cohort included some 100 healthy donors and 25 ankylosing spondylitis patients. Peripheral blood was sampled, and synovial fluid was additionally collected from ankylosing spondylitis patients.

The paper as a whole reports these results and caveats: The disease-linked clones were reported to be significantly enriched in matched synovial fluid samples from ankylosing spondylitis patients. The disease-linked clones had a CD8+ phenotype and were found at relatively low frequencies in peripheral blood. Blood from ankylosing spondylitis patients appeared to be characterized by a TCR beta motif made up of about 8 highly homologous amino acid variants. Some motif variants had previously been reported in the synovial fluid and blood of reactive arthritis patients, which suggests shared mechanisms of disease initiation.

The data were produced on an Illumina HiSeq 2500. TCR beta libraries were prepared by quantitative 5'-RACE with molecular barcodes. From the authors' description of their analysis: Disease-linked TCR variants were identified with a new computational method built on a probabilistic model of VDJ rearrangement. TCRdb passed the public sequencing reads through fastp at Q25 and MiXCR, retaining productive beta sequences. When rows share a CDR3 protein, they turn into one entry using the most common DNA and genes. Here the V and J calls rest on TCRdb's processing, not on the authors' analysis. The sample table contains 750,000 to 850,000 distinct CDR3 sequences; only one count was recorded for about an eighth of them. The top ten constitute 0.51% of the sample. V ends up 7 bases short and J 2 bases short, with an unmatched junction base count of 8. The CDR3 contains 17 residues, cysteine and phenylalanine counted. Only CDR3 DNA is held: 51 bases, read in frame from base 1. The CDR1 and CDR2 encoded by the germline V gene are ENHRY and SYGVKD.

The receptor was isolated from a male donor with ankylosing spondylitis. Sequencing used blood, either unsorted or a sorted T cell fraction (not recorded which). The chain employs TRBV10-3 and TRBJ1-6; the junction holds 10 bases that match TRBD1. The DNA is as follows: TGTGCCATCATAGGGACAGGGGTTAGGACCTATAATTCACCCCTCCACTTT. The resulting protein is CAIIGTGVRTYNSPLHF.